The present T cell receptor (beta chain) was sequenced within a study of T cell responses to AZD1222 COVID-19 vaccine. Overall study findings and caveats: Repertoire sampling occurred only after the peak T cell response. Donors skewed white British and female; clonal diversity was possibly underestimated.

The CDR3 spans 15 residues. The V gene's germline CDR1 is SGHVS and CDR2 FNYEAQ. Trimming cost V 1 base and J 3 bases; bases outside gene matches: 2. A remark on this clone: Its antigen is as yet unknown.

Clones were read by immunoSEQ multiplex PCR, and TCRdb kept only the in-frame ones, dropping some. The repertoire holds 130,000 or so clones, with 90% to 95% as singletons. This TCR was recovered from an adult in good health. The chain carries TRBV7-6 and TRBJ2-7; 11 positions match TRBD2. The specimen was peripheral blood, collected on day 0 of AZD1222 vaccination. Here the CDR3 reads CASSLGGTSGYEQYF. CDR3 nucleotides: TGTGCCAGCAGCTTAGGGGGGACTAGCGGCTACGAGCAGTACTTC.